Detailed here is one T cell receptor beta chain. J was trimmed by 1 base and V by 4 bases; bases with no gene match: 8. CDR3 size: 16 residues. Looked up from germline, CDR1 is SGHRS and CDR2 is YFSETQ. The source of the sample is a study of blood T cell repertoires in COVID-19. Study-wide context: Material from acute and convalescent COVID-19 was sourced from the United States, Italy and Spain. The analysed material was cDNA or gDNA that came from T cells, B-cell-depleted T cells, or PBMCs.

In the source study's methods: Estimation of nucleated cell counts was performed using reference gene primer amplification. The table came from immunoSEQ multiplex PCR; TCRdb's copy has only in-frame clones and leaves some out. V and J calls plus clone size are reproduced from that table; the DNA served to infer D and trimming. The table lists 20,000 to 25,000 clones, about 73% of them singletons. Sequencing was carried out using peripheral blood. This sequence joins TRBV5-1 and TRBJ1-1; 9 bases agree with TRBD1. This clonotype was sampled from a human donor in a cohort sampled during active or convalescent COVID-19. The CDR3 nucleotides read TGCGCCAGCAGCCCCTACAGGGGGCGGGGGAACACTGAAGCTTTCTTT. Protein sequence: CASSPYRGRGNTEAFF.